This T cell receptor (beta chain) was documented in a study of radiotherapy plus CTLA-4 blockade in lung cancer. Looking at the study overall: Disease control reached approximately 30%, with objective responses in roughly 17%.

Lung cancer patients with chemo-refractory metastatic non-small-cell disease were given focal radiation plus CTLA-4 blockade with ipilimumab. Trimming removed 4 bases from V and 0 bases from J, with 4 bases in between. The germline V gene encodes CDR1 SGHTS and CDR2 YDEGEE. This CDR3 is built from 12 residues. Libraries were prepared by immunoSEQ multiplex PCR; TCRdb keeps only in-frame clonotypes and omits some of them. Of some 15,000 clones in the sample, around 70% were seen once. This clone was counted at least ten times. The origin of this receptor is a human donor with non-small cell lung cancer whose response to radiotherapy plus ipilimumab could not be evaluated. The rearrangement links TRBV5-8 to TRBJ1-2; no firm D call. The source material was peripheral blood, sampled from a patient treated with radiotherapy plus ipilimumab. Here the CDR3 reads CASSRANYGYTF. In nucleotides, the CDR3 is TGTGCCAGCAGCCGGGCTAACTATGGCTACACCTTC.